Listed below are T cell receptor beta chains from one sample, sequenced in a study of blood T cell repertoires in COVID-19. This table comes from immunoSEQ multiplex PCR, and its TCRdb copy is limited to in-frame clones, with some not included. There are nearly 350,000 clones in the sample; 83% occur only once, and 2.5% to 3% lies in the top ten. The sample consisted of peripheral blood. The receptor set was obtained from a man aged 30-40 years with active or convalescent COVID-19. CDR3s include the opening cysteine and the closing phenylalanine or tryptophan. The order of the fields is D gene, V gene, clone size, J gene, CDR3 protein, CDR3 DNA. A D gene is named only where the DNA matches it firmly. A clone size is listed for some rows: how often the clone was seen (once, few, many), or a class if it is expanded.

D: -
V: TRBV5-1
size: -
J: TRBJ1-6
CDR3: CASSLAGRGLNSPLHF
DNA: TGCGCCAGCAGCTTGGCCGGTAGGGGCCTTAATTCACCCCTCCACTTT

D: -
V: TRBV19
size: -
J: TRBJ1-1
CDR3: CASRRGEMNTEAFF
DNA: TGTGCCAGTAGGCGGGGTGAGATGAACACTGAAGCTTTCTTT

D: -
V: TRBV4-2
size: -
J: TRBJ2-2
CDR3: CASSQVGQGRGGELFF
DNA: TGTGCCAGCAGCCAAGTAGGTCAGGGTAGGGGCGGGGAGCTGTTTTTT

D: -
V: TRBV4-2
size: -
J: TRBJ1-1
CDR3: CASSPGGTEAFF
DNA: TGTGCCAGCAGCCCCGGGGGCACTGAAGCTTTCTTT

D: TRBD2
V: TRBV6-2/TRBV6-3
size: -
J: TRBJ2-4
CDR3: CASSRGTSGSGKNIQYF
DNA: TGTGCCAGCAGCCGAGGGACTAGCGGGAGTGGCAAAAACATTCAGTACTTC

D: TRBD2
V: TRBV6-5
size: -
J: TRBJ2-7
CDR3: CASRTGLAGKQYF
DNA: TGTGCCAGCAGAACGGGACTAGCGGGAAAGCAGTACTTC

D: -
V: TRBV10-3
size: -
J: TRBJ1-2
CDR3: CAISEEEGPLYGYTF
DNA: TGTGCCATCAGTGAGGAGGAGGGACCGCTTTATGGCTACACCTTC

D: -
V: TRBV14
size: -
J: TRBJ2-5
CDR3: CASSHLDYVGTQYF
DNA: TGTGCCAGCAGCCACCTCGACTACGTAGGGACCCAGTACTTC

D: -
V: TRBV29-1
size: -
J: TRBJ2-7
CDR3: CSVLGPAYEQYF
DNA: TGCAGCGTTCTTGGCCCAGCCTACGAGCAGTACTTC

D: TRBD1
V: TRBV5-1
size: few
J: TRBJ2-2
CDR3: CASSKGQGRTGELFF
DNA: TGCGCCAGCAGCAAAGGACAGGGGAGGACCGGGGAGCTGTTTTTT

D: TRBD2
V: TRBV5-1
size: few
J: TRBJ2-7
CDR3: CASSPGEGYEQYF
DNA: TGCGCCAGCAGCCCCGGGGAGGGCTACGAGCAGTACTTC

D: -
V: TRBV12-3/TRBV12-4
size: -
J: TRBJ2-1
CDR3: CASRREFREQFF
DNA: TGTGCCAGCAGACGGGAGTTTAGGGAGCAGTTCTTC

D: TRBD1
V: TRBV9
size: -
J: TRBJ2-1
CDR3: CASVGTGTYNEQFF
DNA: TGTGCCAGCGTCGGGACAGGGACCTACAATGAGCAGTTCTTC

D: -
V: TRBV5-1
size: -
J: TRBJ1-4
CDR3: CASSPRVANEKLFF
DNA: TGCGCCAGCAGCCCCAGGGTTGCGAATGAAAAACTGTTTTTT

D: -
V: TRBV27
size: -
J: TRBJ2-3
CDR3: CASSLQTADTQYF
DNA: TGTGCCAGCAGTTTACAAACGGCAGATACGCAGTATTTT

D: TRBD1
V: TRBV28
size: -
J: TRBJ2-1
CDR3: CASSPRDRGGDEQFF
DNA: TGTGCCAGCAGTCCCCGGGACAGGGGAGGGGATGAGCAGTTCTTC

D: TRBD1
V: TRBV9
size: -
J: TRBJ1-2
CDR3: CASSLTGIPLNYGYTF
DNA: TGTGCCAGTAGTCTGACAGGGATCCCACTTAACTATGGCTACACCTTC

D: -
V: TRBV5-4
size: -
J: TRBJ1-6
CDR3: CASSLETDYNSPFHF
DNA: TGTGCCAGCAGCTTGGAAACAGATTATAATTCACCCTTCCACTTT

D: -
V: TRBV15
size: -
J: TRBJ2-1
CDR3: CATAVREYNEQFF
DNA: TGTGCCACAGCTGTTAGAGAATACAATGAGCAGTTCTTC

D: TRBD1
V: TRBV27
size: -
J: TRBJ2-1
CDR3: CASRPGQRSGEQFF
DNA: TGTGCCAGCAGACCGGGACAGAGATCAGGAGAGCAGTTCTTC

D: TRBD1
V: TRBV7-8
size: -
J: TRBJ1-2
CDR3: CASSSGQPYGYTF
DNA: TGTGCCAGCAGCTCGGGACAGCCCTATGGCTACACCTTC

D: TRBD1
V: TRBV4-1
size: -
J: TRBJ2-5
CDR3: CASSRTGLETQYF
DNA: TGCGCCAGCAGCCGGACAGGGTTAGAGACCCAGTACTTC

D: TRBD2
V: TRBV9
size: -
J: TRBJ2-5
CDR3: CASSPKGWGTSGSQETQYF
DNA: TGTGCCAGCAGCCCAAAAGGCTGGGGGACTAGCGGATCCCAAGAGACCCAGTACTTC

D: -
V: TRBV12-3/TRBV12-4
size: -
J: TRBJ1-2
CDR3: CASRDWGARGYTF
DNA: TGTGCCAGCAGGGATTGGGGCGCGCGGGGCTACACCTTC

D: -
V: TRBV5-1
size: few
J: TRBJ2-3
CDR3: CASSPLQGGSTDTQYF
DNA: TGCGCCAGCAGCCCCCTGCAGGGCGGTAGCACAGATACGCAGTATTTT

D: TRBD2
V: TRBV7-9
size: -
J: TRBJ2-3
CDR3: CASSRYGGGPTTDTQYF
DNA: TGTGCCAGCAGCCGATACGGCGGGGGACCTACCACAGATACGCAGTATTTT

D: -
V: TRBV19
size: -
J: TRBJ1-6
CDR3: CASSRKPDRNSPLHF
DNA: TGTGCCAGTAGCCGGAAACCGGACAGAAATTCACCCCTCCACTTT

D: -
V: TRBV18
size: few
J: TRBJ1-4
CDR3: CASPEAGPNEKLFF
DNA: TGTGCCAGCCCTGAAGCGGGCCCTAATGAAAAACTGTTTTTT

D: TRBD2
V: TRBV7-3
size: -
J: TRBJ2-3
CDR3: CASSSAGGWASQYF
DNA: TGTGCCAGCAGCTCCGCGGGGGGCTGGGCCTCGCAGTATTTT